These T cell receptor beta chains were read from a single sample in a study of blood T cell repertoires in COVID-19. Sequenced by immunoSEQ multiplex PCR; TCRdb stores in-frame clones only, minus some. Among about 85,000 clones listed, 75% to 95% were seen once. Sequenced input: peripheral blood. These receptors all stem from a human donor with active COVID-19. The donor label of this sample is uncertain. The CDR3 runs from the conserved cysteine through the conserved F or W. D genes are given only for firm matches. Expanded clones are given a class, and other clones once, few, many or no size at all.

cdr3_aa: CASTLIQGTEQFF; cdr3_nt: TGTGCCAGCACATTGATCCAGGGGACTGAGCAGTTCTTC; j_call: TRBJ2-1; clone_size: .; cdr3_length: 13; d_call: .; v_call: TRBV3-1/TRBV3-2
cdr3_aa: CASRAWNYGYTF; cdr3_nt: TGTGCCAGCAGGGCCTGGAACTATGGCTACACCTTC; j_call: TRBJ1-2; clone_size: .; cdr3_length: 12; d_call: .; v_call: TRBV6-5
cdr3_aa: CASSLGGPGETQYF; cdr3_nt: TGTGCCAGCAGCTTAGGGGGGCCGGGAGAGACCCAGTACTTC; j_call: TRBJ2-5; clone_size: .; cdr3_length: 14; d_call: .; v_call: TRBV7-9
cdr3_aa: CASSTPGQVTGELFF; cdr3_nt: TGTGCCAGTAGTACCCCGGGACAGGTCACCGGGGAGCTGTTTTTT; j_call: TRBJ2-2; clone_size: once; cdr3_length: 15; d_call: TRBD1; v_call: TRBV19
cdr3_aa: CASSHRGKTFSGANVLTF; cdr3_nt: TGCGCCAGCAGCCACCGGGGGAAAACGTTCTCTGGGGCCAACGTCCTGACTTTC; j_call: TRBJ2-6; clone_size: .; cdr3_length: 18; d_call: .; v_call: TRBV5-1
cdr3_aa: CASRNSNSPLHF; cdr3_nt: TGTGCCAGCAGAAATAGTAATTCACCCCTCCACTTT; j_call: TRBJ1-6; clone_size: .; cdr3_length: 12; d_call: .; v_call: TRBV25-1
cdr3_aa: CASRATGGKNIQYF; cdr3_nt: TGTGCCAGCAGGGCCACAGGGGGCAAAAACATTCAGTACTTC; j_call: TRBJ2-4; clone_size: .; cdr3_length: 14; d_call: TRBD1; v_call: TRBV6-5
cdr3_aa: CASSAPPGGTEAFF; cdr3_nt: TGTGCCAGCAGTGCCCCGCCAGGGGGAACTGAAGCTTTCTTT; j_call: TRBJ1-1; clone_size: .; cdr3_length: 14; d_call: TRBD1; v_call: TRBV6-4
cdr3_aa: CASSPSGYGYTF; cdr3_nt: TGTGCCAGCAGCCCCTCAGGGTATGGCTACACCTTC; j_call: TRBJ1-2; clone_size: .; cdr3_length: 12; d_call: .; v_call: TRBV12-3/TRBV12-4
cdr3_aa: CATLQGTEAFF; cdr3_nt: TGTGCCACCCTACAGGGTACTGAAGCTTTCTTT; j_call: TRBJ1-1; clone_size: .; cdr3_length: 11; d_call: .; v_call: TRBV2
cdr3_aa: CASSFVDLARGFSGNTIYF; cdr3_nt: TGTGCCAGCAGCTTCGTAGACCTTGCCAGGGGGTTCTCTGGAAACACCATATATTTT; j_call: TRBJ1-3; clone_size: .; cdr3_length: 19; d_call: TRBD1; v_call: TRBV7-9
cdr3_aa: CASNGGGADTQYF; cdr3_nt: TGTGCCAGCAATGGCGGGGGGGCAGATACGCAGTATTTT; j_call: TRBJ2-3; clone_size: .; cdr3_length: 13; d_call: TRBD2; v_call: TRBV12-3/TRBV12-4
cdr3_aa: CASSFWGGGYEQYF; cdr3_nt: TGTGCCAGCAGCTTTTGGGGGGGAGGCTACGAGCAGTACTTC; j_call: TRBJ2-7; clone_size: .; cdr3_length: 14; d_call: TRBD2; v_call: TRBV7-2
cdr3_aa: CASSALGAGNTIYF; cdr3_nt: TGTGCCAGCAGCGCCCTAGGCGCTGGAAACACCATATATTTT; j_call: TRBJ1-3; clone_size: .; cdr3_length: 14; d_call: .; v_call: TRBV9
cdr3_aa: CASRSGGEAEQYF; cdr3_nt: TGTGCCAGCAGGAGCGGAGGGGAGGCCGAGCAGTACTTC; j_call: TRBJ2-7; clone_size: .; cdr3_length: 13; d_call: .; v_call: TRBV5-4
cdr3_aa: CASSQGQLNTEAFF; cdr3_nt: TGTGCCAGCAGCCAAGGACAGTTGAACACTGAAGCTTTCTTT; j_call: TRBJ1-1; clone_size: .; cdr3_length: 14; d_call: .; v_call: TRBV3-1/TRBV3-2
cdr3_aa: CASSEEDGGNSPLHF; cdr3_nt: TGTGCCAGCAGTGAGGAGGACGGAGGCAATTCACCCCTCCACTTT; j_call: TRBJ1-6; clone_size: .; cdr3_length: 15; d_call: .; v_call: TRBV6-4
cdr3_aa: CATKQAVNTEAFF; cdr3_nt: TGTGCCACTAAACAGGCAGTGAACACTGAAGCTTTCTTT; j_call: TRBJ1-1; clone_size: once; cdr3_length: 13; d_call: .; v_call: TRBV24-1
cdr3_aa: CAISMGGKFAEAFF; cdr3_nt: TGTGCCATCTCGATGGGGGGTAAGTTCGCTGAAGCTTTCTTT; j_call: TRBJ1-1; clone_size: once; cdr3_length: 14; d_call: .; v_call: TRBV5-6
cdr3_aa: CASSFSKVWGHEQFF; cdr3_nt: TGTGCCAGCAGCTTTTCGAAAGTCTGGGGGCATGAGCAGTTCTTC; j_call: TRBJ2-1; clone_size: medium-sized; cdr3_length: 15; d_call: .; v_call: TRBV5-6
cdr3_aa: CASSLSGSPLHF; cdr3_nt: TGTGCCAGCAGCTTATCGGGTTCACCCCTCCACTTT; j_call: TRBJ1-6; clone_size: few; cdr3_length: 12; d_call: .; v_call: TRBV11-2
cdr3_aa: CSVVVEGGSGANVLTF; cdr3_nt: TGCAGCGTAGTCGTAGAGGGTGGCTCTGGGGCCAACGTCCTGACTTTC; j_call: TRBJ2-6; clone_size: .; cdr3_length: 16; d_call: .; v_call: TRBV29-1
cdr3_aa: CASSPLPRGWSGELFF; cdr3_nt: TGTGCCAGCAGTCCTCTTCCCCGAGGATGGTCCGGGGAGCTGTTTTTT; j_call: TRBJ2-2; clone_size: .; cdr3_length: 16; d_call: .; v_call: TRBV28
cdr3_aa: CASSLGFGNTEAFF; cdr3_nt: TGTGCCAGCAGCTTAGGGTTCGGGAACACTGAAGCTTTCTTT; j_call: TRBJ1-1; clone_size: .; cdr3_length: 14; d_call: .; v_call: TRBV7-9
cdr3_aa: CASSPVGGMHGYTF; cdr3_nt: TGTGCCAGCAGCCCAGTTGGAGGGATGCATGGCTACACCTTC; j_call: TRBJ1-2; clone_size: once; cdr3_length: 14; d_call: .; v_call: TRBV6-5
cdr3_aa: CASRHNRAGELFF; cdr3_nt: TGTGCCAGCAGGCACAACAGGGCCGGGGAGCTGTTTTTT; j_call: TRBJ2-2; clone_size: once; cdr3_length: 13; d_call: .; v_call: TRBV6-4
cdr3_aa: CASSRGQGAEQYF; cdr3_nt: TGTGCCAGCAGCCGCGGACAGGGTGCCGAGCAGTACTTC; j_call: TRBJ2-7; clone_size: .; cdr3_length: 13; d_call: TRBD1; v_call: TRBV7-9
cdr3_aa: CASRQTIRDEQYF; cdr3_nt: TGTGCCAGCAGGCAGACTATAAGGGACGAGCAGTACTTC; j_call: TRBJ2-7; clone_size: .; cdr3_length: 13; d_call: .; v_call: TRBV28
cdr3_aa: CASQGLGETQYF; cdr3_nt: TGTGCCAGCCAGGGGCTGGGGGAGACCCAGTACTTC; j_call: TRBJ2-5; clone_size: once; cdr3_length: 12; d_call: .; v_call: TRBV5-6
cdr3_aa: CASSPQVTELSGNTIYF; cdr3_nt: TGTGCCAGCTCACCACAAGTAACAGAGCTCTCTGGAAACACCATATATTTT; j_call: TRBJ1-3; clone_size: few; cdr3_length: 17; d_call: .; v_call: TRBV18
cdr3_aa: CATSPKGRGVYGYTF; cdr3_nt: TGTGCCACCAGCCCTAAAGGTCGGGGTGTTTATGGCTACACCTTC; j_call: TRBJ1-2; clone_size: .; cdr3_length: 15; d_call: .; v_call: TRBV15
cdr3_aa: CASSPATELDYTF; cdr3_nt: TGTGCCAGCTCACCTGCGACAGAGCTCGACTACACCTTC; j_call: TRBJ1-2; clone_size: .; cdr3_length: 13; d_call: .; v_call: TRBV18
cdr3_aa: CASSVAGQGETQYF; cdr3_nt: TGTGCCAGCAGCGTAGCTGGCCAGGGGGAGACCCAGTACTTC; j_call: TRBJ2-5; clone_size: .; cdr3_length: 14; d_call: .; v_call: TRBV9
cdr3_aa: CASSKHSTGSYEQYF; cdr3_nt: TGTGCCAGCAGCAAACACTCGACAGGGTCCTACGAGCAGTACTTC; j_call: TRBJ2-7; clone_size: .; cdr3_length: 15; d_call: TRBD1; v_call: TRBV13
cdr3_aa: CASSQDYQGAGANVLTF; cdr3_nt: TGTGCCAGCAGCCAAGATTATCAGGGGGCGGGGGCCAACGTCCTGACTTTC; j_call: TRBJ2-6; clone_size: .; cdr3_length: 17; d_call: TRBD1; v_call: TRBV4-2
cdr3_aa: CASSLTNQGKNEQYF; cdr3_nt: TGTGCCAGCAGCCTTACCAACCAGGGGAAGAACGAGCAGTACTTC; j_call: TRBJ2-7; clone_size: .; cdr3_length: 15; d_call: .; v_call: TRBV21-1
cdr3_aa: CASNFLNTEAFF; cdr3_nt: TGTGCCAGTAATTTCTTGAACACTGAAGCTTTCTTT; j_call: TRBJ1-1; clone_size: .; cdr3_length: 12; d_call: .; v_call: TRBV19
cdr3_aa: CASSRDRVIAYEQFF; cdr3_nt: TGTGCCAGCAGCCGGGACAGGGTTATCGCATATGAGCAGTTCTTC; j_call: TRBJ2-1; clone_size: .; cdr3_length: 15; d_call: TRBD1; v_call: TRBV3-1/TRBV3-2
cdr3_aa: CASSVEGQGLSGGYTF; cdr3_nt: TGTGCCAGCAGCGTAGAGGGACAAGGGCTTTCGGGGGGCTACACCTTC; j_call: TRBJ1-2; clone_size: .; cdr3_length: 16; d_call: .; v_call: TRBV9
cdr3_aa: CASSSPYSKPGNTIYF; cdr3_nt: TGTGCCAGCAGCTCCCCCTATAGTAAGCCTGGAAACACCATATATTTT; j_call: TRBJ1-3; clone_size: .; cdr3_length: 16; d_call: .; v_call: TRBV7-6
cdr3_aa: CASSVFTETNTEAFF; cdr3_nt: TGTGCCAGCAGCGTATTTACAGAAACGAACACTGAAGCTTTCTTT; j_call: TRBJ1-1; clone_size: .; cdr3_length: 15; d_call: .; v_call: TRBV9
cdr3_aa: CASSSTGGPLHF; cdr3_nt: TGTGCCAGCAGTTCCACAGGGGGCCCCCTCCACTTT; j_call: TRBJ1-6; clone_size: few; cdr3_length: 12; d_call: TRBD1; v_call: TRBV6-6
cdr3_aa: CASSQDPRGRFSEQYF; cdr3_nt: TGTGCCAGCAGCCAAGATCCCAGGGGGCGATTTTCCGAGCAGTACTTC; j_call: TRBJ2-7; clone_size: once; cdr3_length: 16; d_call: TRBD1; v_call: TRBV3-1/TRBV3-2
cdr3_aa: CASSPNAQGSYEQYF; cdr3_nt: TGTGCCAGCTCACCAAACGCGCAGGGCTCCTACGAGCAGTACTTC; j_call: TRBJ2-7; clone_size: .; cdr3_length: 15; d_call: .; v_call: TRBV18
cdr3_aa: CASSLQETQYF; cdr3_nt: TGTGCCAGCAGTCTCCAAGAGACCCAGTACTTC; j_call: TRBJ2-5; clone_size: .; cdr3_length: 11; d_call: .; v_call: TRBV12-3/TRBV12-4
cdr3_aa: CASSLETGFNQPQHF; cdr3_nt: TGTGCCAGCAGCTTAGAGACAGGGTTTAATCAGCCCCAGCATTTT; j_call: TRBJ1-5; clone_size: .; cdr3_length: 15; d_call: TRBD1; v_call: TRBV7-6
cdr3_aa: CASSTDSRYTDTQYF; cdr3_nt: TGTGCCAGCAGCACGGACAGTCGATACACAGATACGCAGTATTTT; j_call: TRBJ2-3; clone_size: .; cdr3_length: 15; d_call: .; v_call: TRBV28
cdr3_aa: CASSSNLQVQAFF; cdr3_nt: TGCGCCAGCAGCTCGAATCTACAGGTACAAGCTTTCTTT; j_call: TRBJ1-1; clone_size: .; cdr3_length: 13; d_call: .; v_call: TRBV5-1
cdr3_aa: CATSGSRGEADNEQFF; cdr3_nt: TGTGCCACCAGTGGCTCCAGGGGCGAGGCAGACAATGAGCAGTTCTTC; j_call: TRBJ2-1; clone_size: .; cdr3_length: 16; d_call: .; v_call: TRBV24-1
cdr3_aa: CASSQDVAAYEQYF; cdr3_nt: TGTGCCAGCAGCCAAGATGTGGCGGCCTACGAGCAGTACTTC; j_call: TRBJ2-7; clone_size: .; cdr3_length: 14; d_call: .; v_call: TRBV3-1/TRBV3-2
cdr3_aa: CASSVSRSGGSYEQYF; cdr3_nt: TGTGCCAGCAGCGTTTCCCGGAGCGGGGGCTCCTACGAGCAGTACTTC; j_call: TRBJ2-7; clone_size: .; cdr3_length: 16; d_call: TRBD2; v_call: TRBV5-4
cdr3_aa: CASSVGDRTYEQYF; cdr3_nt: TGTGCCAGTAGTGTTGGGGACAGAACCTACGAGCAGTACTTC; j_call: TRBJ2-7; clone_size: .; cdr3_length: 14; d_call: TRBD1; v_call: TRBV19
cdr3_aa: CASSLGQDYEQYF; cdr3_nt: TGTGCCAGCTCACTCGGACAGGACTACGAGCAGTACTTC; j_call: TRBJ2-7; clone_size: .; cdr3_length: 13; d_call: TRBD1; v_call: TRBV18
cdr3_aa: CASSLSLVSTDTQYF; cdr3_nt: TGTGCCAGCAGCTTGAGTCTAGTAAGCACAGATACGCAGTATTTT; j_call: TRBJ2-3; clone_size: .; cdr3_length: 15; d_call: .; v_call: TRBV5-4
cdr3_aa: CASSPGQGPMNTEAFF; cdr3_nt: TGTGCCAGCAGCCCGGGACAGGGCCCTATGAACACTGAAGCTTTCTTT; j_call: TRBJ1-1; clone_size: few; cdr3_length: 16; d_call: TRBD1; v_call: TRBV7-9
cdr3_aa: CASSLVPSGRETQYF; cdr3_nt: TGTGCCAGCAGCTTAGTACCTAGCGGGAGGGAGACCCAGTACTTC; j_call: TRBJ2-5; clone_size: .; cdr3_length: 15; d_call: TRBD2; v_call: TRBV7-8
cdr3_aa: CASGQGGGNNEQFF; cdr3_nt: TGCGCCAGCGGCCAGGGGGGCGGGAACAATGAGCAGTTCTTC; j_call: TRBJ2-1; clone_size: .; cdr3_length: 14; d_call: .; v_call: TRBV5-1
cdr3_aa: CASSPPNRGGDNEQFF; cdr3_nt: TGTGCCAGCTCACCACCGAACCGCGGGGGTGACAATGAGCAGTTCTTC; j_call: TRBJ2-1; clone_size: .; cdr3_length: 16; d_call: TRBD2; v_call: TRBV18
cdr3_aa: CASAGASSKGWYEQYF; cdr3_nt: TGTGCCAGCGCGGGGGCTAGCTCGAAAGGCTGGTACGAGCAGTACTTC; j_call: TRBJ2-7; clone_size: .; cdr3_length: 16; d_call: .; v_call: TRBV11-2
cdr3_aa: CASSYTGASEQYF; cdr3_nt: TGTGCCAGCAGTTACACAGGGGCAAGCGAGCAGTACTTC; j_call: TRBJ2-7; clone_size: .; cdr3_length: 13; d_call: TRBD1; v_call: TRBV11-1